This is a list of T cell receptor beta chains from one sample in a study of shared clonotypes between healthy human individuals. This table comes from immunoSEQ multiplex PCR, and its TCRdb copy is limited to in-frame clones, with some not included. The table has about 2.4 million clones, over 85% seen once. The sample taken for sequencing was naive CD4+ T cells from PBMCs. Receptors were obtained from a man aged 18 to 29 in good health. Some clones in this sample may be carry-over from other donors' samples. Both conserved end residues are part of each CDR3. The D gene is left open where the match is weak. The size of a clone is reported for some rows only, either as once, few or many, or as a class for expanded clones.

D gene	V gene	clone size	J gene	CDR3 DNA	CDR3 protein
.	TRBV28	.	TRBJ2-1	TGTGCCAGCAAGTCCGGCTACAATGAGCAGTTCTTC	CASKSGYNEQFF
.	TRBV28	.	TRBJ1-2	TGTGCCAGCAGTTTACTACAGGTTAACTATGGCTACACCTTC	CASSLLQVNYGYTF
.	TRBV5-1	once	TRBJ2-7	TGCGCCAGCAGCTTGGAGATAGGTAGTGTCGAGCAGTACTTC	CASSLEIGSVEQYF
.	TRBV7-9	once	TRBJ2-7	TGTGCCAGCACTAACACGGACGGGGAGCAGTACTTC	CASTNTDGEQYF
.	TRBV5-4	.	TRBJ2-1	TGTGCCAGCAGCTTGGCTTATGGCGAGCAGTTCTTC	CASSLAYGEQFF
TRBD2	TRBV6-6	.	TRBJ2-5	TGTGCCAGCAGCTGGGGACTAGCGGGGGGAGAGACCCAGTACTTC	CASSWGLAGGETQYF
.	TRBV5-5	once	TRBJ1-5	TGTGCCAGCAGCTTGGCCCCCACAGTTAATCAGCCCCAGCATTTT	CASSLAPTVNQPQHF
.	TRBV7-9	once	TRBJ2-2	TGTGCCAGCAGCCCGACGGGTAGGCAAAGAGGCACCGGGGAGCTGTTTTTT	CASSPTGRQRGTGELFF
.	TRBV5-5	.	TRBJ2-7	TGTGCCAGCAGCTTGGAGAGGCGGTACGAGCAGTACTTC	CASSLERRYEQYF
.	TRBV28	.	TRBJ2-1	TGTGCCAGCAGTGAGCTAAAGAGGGCCAGCTCCTACAATGAGCAGTTCTTC	CASSELKRASSYNEQFF
.	TRBV5-6	.	TRBJ2-2	TGTGCCAGCAGCTTGGCGCCGGGGACAAGGCCGGCCGGGGAGCTGTTTTTT	CASSLAPGTRPAGELFF
TRBD1	TRBV6-5	.	TRBJ2-5	TGTGCCAGCAGTTACCTTCAGGGGGTACCGGAGACCCAGTACTTC	CASSYLQGVPETQYF
.	TRBV28	.	TRBJ2-1	TGTGCCAGCACCCAGCCCAGCCCTGAGCAGTTCTTC	CASTQPSPEQFF
.	TRBV11-2	.	TRBJ2-2	TGTGCCAGCAGCGCCGCTAGTACCGGGGAGCTGTTTTTT	CASSAASTGELFF
.	TRBV7-2	.	TRBJ1-1	TGTGCCAGCAGAGGAGGTGCCGAAGCTTTCTTT	CASRGGAEAFF
TRBD2	TRBV15	.	TRBJ2-1	TGTGCCACCAGCAGCAGCGGGGGATACTCCTACAATGAGCAGTTCTTC	CATSSSGGYSYNEQFF
.	TRBV28	.	TRBJ1-5	TGTGCCAGCAGTTCTCCAGGGGACTATAGCAATCAGCCCCAGCATTTT	CASSSPGDYSNQPQHF
TRBD1	TRBV30	few	TRBJ1-1	TGTGCCTGGGGGGACAGGGAAGCTTTCTTT	CAWGDREAFF
TRBD2	TRBV30	few	TRBJ2-7	TGTGCCTGGAGTGTAGGCGGGAGCTCCTACGAGCAGTACTTC	CAWSVGGSSYEQYF
.	TRBV7-2	.	TRBJ1-2	TGTGCCAGCAGAATGGGGACATTAGCTAACTATGGCTACACCTTC	CASRMGTLANYGYTF
.	TRBV6-5	.	TRBJ2-7	TGTGCCAGCAGTTACTCGACTGGGGCCCACGAGCAGTACTTC	CASSYSTGAHEQYF
.	TRBV7-2	.	TRBJ2-3	TGTGCCAGCAGCTTAGTGGCAGTCACAGATACGCAGTATTTT	CASSLVAVTDTQYF
TRBD2	TRBV30	.	TRBJ2-1	TGTGCCTGGAGTGTTACTAGCGGAGCTTACAATGAGCAGTTCTTC	CAWSVTSGAYNEQFF
.	TRBV11-2	.	TRBJ1-4	TGTGCCAGCAGCACCGGACGGGCCCTTAATGAAAAACTGTTTTTT	CASSTGRALNEKLFF
.	TRBV9	.	TRBJ2-5	TGTGCCAGCAGCGTTGGGGTTTACTCGGAGACCCAGTACTTC	CASSVGVYSETQYF
.	TRBV4-1	.	TRBJ2-6	TGCGCCAGCAGCCTCATGCTCCTCTCTGGGGCCAACGTCCTGACTTTC	CASSLMLLSGANVLTF
.	TRBV5-1	.	TRBJ2-7	TGCGCCAGCAGCTTGGTGGCCTCGTCATACGAGCAGTACTTC	CASSLVASSYEQYF
TRBD1	TRBV11-2	.	TRBJ1-1	TGTGCCAGCAGACCGATAGAGGGGGCGCGAAACACTGAAGCTTTCTTT	CASRPIEGARNTEAFF
.	TRBV5-4	.	TRBJ2-5	TGTGCCAGCAGACCCGGGACTCATCAAGAGACCCAGTACTTC	CASRPGTHQETQYF
.	TRBV6-1	once	TRBJ1-4	TGTGCCAGCAAGCCACGGGGGGCCCAAGAAAAACTGTTTTTT	CASKPRGAQEKLFF
.	TRBV21-1	.	TRBJ2-5	TGTGCCAGCATCCGGTTGAACGCGGAGACCCAGTACTTC	CASIRLNAETQYF
.	TRBV28	once	TRBJ2-2	TGTGCCAGCAGCCCCGGGACGGCTCCCACCGGGGAGCTGTTTTTT	CASSPGTAPTGELFF
TRBD2	TRBV27	.	TRBJ2-1	TGTGCCAGCACCTACCAAGCCCTAGCGGGAGTGGACAATGAGCAGTTCTTC	CASTYQALAGVDNEQFF
.	TRBV18	.	TRBJ2-2	TGTGCCAGCTCACCAGGCAGGGACACCGGGGAGCTGTTTTTT	CASSPGRDTGELFF
.	TRBV5-1	.	TRBJ2-7	TGCGCCAGCAGCTTGGCCAATCGGGCGCAGTCCTACGAGCAGTACTTC	CASSLANRAQSYEQYF
TRBD1	TRBV9	few	TRBJ2-5	TGTGCCAGCAGCGAACGACAGGGGGAGGAGACCCAGTACTTC	CASSERQGEETQYF
.	TRBV5-5	.	TRBJ2-5	TGTGCCAGCAGCTTTTTATCTCCCGGAGAGACCCAGTACTTC	CASSFLSPGETQYF
.	TRBV6-5	.	TRBJ1-1	TGTGCCAGCAGTTACGGGACGTCGTTGGACACTGAAGCTTTCTTT	CASSYGTSLDTEAFF
.	TRBV7-3	.	TRBJ2-1	TGTGCCAGCAGTACTATCCGGGGTGAGCAGTTCTTC	CASSTIRGEQFF
.	TRBV9	.	TRBJ2-5	TGTGCCAGCAGTACCCGCCCCCGCCAAGAGACCCAGTACTTC	CASSTRPRQETQYF
.	TRBV5-6	.	TRBJ2-4	TGTGCCAGCAGTCCTAGACAGGCTCTAGCCAAAAACATTCAGTACTTC	CASSPRQALAKNIQYF
TRBD1	TRBV5-4	.	TRBJ1-2	TGTGCCAGCAGCTTGAGTGGGGGACAGGGAGTGAACTATGGCTACACCTTC	CASSLSGGQGVNYGYTF